This TCR beta chain was identified in a study of CD8+ T cells in alopecia areata. In this sample, this clone turned up a few times. Sequencing templates came from extracted RNA that was reverse transcribed into cDNA. TCRdb keeps only in-frame clones here, not all; method: immunoSEQ multiplex PCR. Of about 140,000 clones detected, approximately 49% appear once; the ten largest clones hold over 0.85%. Germline-derived CDR1 and CDR2 are SQVTM and ANQGSEA. J lost 5 bases, V lost 7 bases, and 7 bases had no gene match. The CDR3 has 13 amino acids. The TCR originated in a human donor with alopecia areata. The source was CD4+ T cells sorted from blood, collected at week 0. The genes are TRBV29-1 and TRBJ2-7; 11 bases are shared with TRBD2. CDR3 sequence reads: CSAATSGSHEQYF. CDR3 DNA: TGCAGCGCCGCTACTAGCGGGAGCCACGAGCAGTACTTC.